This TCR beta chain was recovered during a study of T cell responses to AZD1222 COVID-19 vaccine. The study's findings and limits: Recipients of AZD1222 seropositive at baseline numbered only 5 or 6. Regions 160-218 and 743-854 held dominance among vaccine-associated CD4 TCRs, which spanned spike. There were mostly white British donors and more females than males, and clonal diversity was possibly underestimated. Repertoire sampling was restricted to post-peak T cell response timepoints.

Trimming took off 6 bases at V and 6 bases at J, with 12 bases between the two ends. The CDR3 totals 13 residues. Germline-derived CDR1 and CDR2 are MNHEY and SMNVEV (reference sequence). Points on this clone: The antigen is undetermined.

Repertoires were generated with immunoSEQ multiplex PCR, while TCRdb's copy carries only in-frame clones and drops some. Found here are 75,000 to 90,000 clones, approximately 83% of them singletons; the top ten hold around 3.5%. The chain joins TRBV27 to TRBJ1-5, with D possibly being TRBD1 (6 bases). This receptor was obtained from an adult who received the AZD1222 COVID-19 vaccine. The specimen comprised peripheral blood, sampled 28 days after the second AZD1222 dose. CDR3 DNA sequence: TGTGCCAGCAGATCAGGGGTATTTCAGCCCCAGCATTTT. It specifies CASRSGVFQPQHF.